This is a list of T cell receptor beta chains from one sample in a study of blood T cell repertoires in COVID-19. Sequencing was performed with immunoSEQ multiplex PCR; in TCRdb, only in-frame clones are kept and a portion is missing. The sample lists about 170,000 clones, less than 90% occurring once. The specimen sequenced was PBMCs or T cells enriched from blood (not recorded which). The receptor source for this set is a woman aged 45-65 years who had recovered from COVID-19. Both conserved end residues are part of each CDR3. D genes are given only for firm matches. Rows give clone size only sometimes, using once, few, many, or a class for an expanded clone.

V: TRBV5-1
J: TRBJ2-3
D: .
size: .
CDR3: CASSLEAGDTQYF
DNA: TGCGCCAGCAGCTTGGAAGCAGGGGATACGCAGTATTTT

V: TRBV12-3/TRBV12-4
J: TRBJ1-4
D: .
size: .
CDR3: CASRRGIEKLFF
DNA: TGTGCCAGCAGGAGAGGGATCGAAAAACTGTTTTTT

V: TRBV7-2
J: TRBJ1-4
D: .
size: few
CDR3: CASSLVPGDNEKLFF
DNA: TGTGCCAGCAGCTTAGTCCCAGGGGACAATGAAAAACTGTTTTTT

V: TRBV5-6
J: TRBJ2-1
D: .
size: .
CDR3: CASSLLGQVSYNEQFF
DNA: TGTGCCAGCAGCTTGTTGGGACAAGTCTCCTACAATGAGCAGTTCTTC

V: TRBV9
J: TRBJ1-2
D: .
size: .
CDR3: CASSPQVGSLNYGYTF
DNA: TGTGCCAGCAGCCCCCAGGTGGGCAGTCTTAACTATGGCTACACCTTC

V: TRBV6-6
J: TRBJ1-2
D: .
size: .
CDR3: CASSYSDRSPYGYTF
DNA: TGTGCCAGCAGTTACTCAGACAGGTCGCCTTATGGCTACACCTTC

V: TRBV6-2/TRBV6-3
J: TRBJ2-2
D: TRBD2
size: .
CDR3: CASSSSLATGELFF
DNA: TGTGCCAGCAGTTCTTCACTAGCGACCGGGGAGCTGTTTTTT

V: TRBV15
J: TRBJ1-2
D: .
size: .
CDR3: CATSESGQSTYGYTF
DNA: TGTGCCACCAGCGAATCCGGACAGTCCACCTATGGCTACACCTTC

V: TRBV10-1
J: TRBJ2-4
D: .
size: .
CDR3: CASGITGGENIQYF
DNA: TGCGCCAGCGGAATTACAGGGGGGGAAAACATTCAGTACTTC

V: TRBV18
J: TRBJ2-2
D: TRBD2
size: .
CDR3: CASSLAGSGELFF
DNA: TGTGCCAGCTCTCTAGCGGGCTCCGGGGAGCTGTTTTTT

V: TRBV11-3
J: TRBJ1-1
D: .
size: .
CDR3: CASSLGAGGPTEAFF
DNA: TGTGCCAGCAGCCTAGGGGCGGGAGGGCCGACTGAAGCTTTCTTT

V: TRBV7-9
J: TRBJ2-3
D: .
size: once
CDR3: CASIRGGGLPTDTQYF
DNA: TGTGCCAGCATCCGAGGAGGGGGCCTCCCTACAGATACGCAGTATTTT

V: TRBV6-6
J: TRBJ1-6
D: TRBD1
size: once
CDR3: CASSGQDNSPLHF
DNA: TGTGCCAGCAGTGGACAGGATAATTCACCCCTCCACTTT

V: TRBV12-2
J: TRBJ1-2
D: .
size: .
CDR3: CASRHRGNYGYTF
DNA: TGTGCAAGTCGCCACAGGGGGAACTATGGCTACACCTTC

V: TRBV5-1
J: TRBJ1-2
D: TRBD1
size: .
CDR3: CASSPGQGADYGYTF
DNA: TGCGCCAGCAGCCCGGGACAGGGGGCGGACTATGGCTACACCTTC

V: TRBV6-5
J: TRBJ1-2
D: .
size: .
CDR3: CASRLDTNYGYTF
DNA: TGTGCCAGCAGACTGGACACGAACTATGGCTACACCTTC

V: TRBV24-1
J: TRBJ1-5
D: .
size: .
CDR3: CATSTGSQPQHF
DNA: TGTGCCACCTCGACAGGAAGTCAGCCCCAGCATTTT

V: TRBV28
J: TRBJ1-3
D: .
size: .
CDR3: CASSLIRDSGIYF
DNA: TGTGCCAGCAGTTTAATTAGAGATTCCGGCATATATTTT

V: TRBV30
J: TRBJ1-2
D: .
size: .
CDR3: CAWSPQGTYYGYTF
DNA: TGTGCCTGGAGTCCCCAGGGGACCTACTATGGCTACACCTTC

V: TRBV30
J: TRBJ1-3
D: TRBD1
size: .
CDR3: CAWSQDRAGNTIYF
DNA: TGTGCCTGGAGTCAGGACAGGGCTGGAAACACCATATATTTT

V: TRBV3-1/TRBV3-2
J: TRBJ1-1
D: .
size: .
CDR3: CASSQHTNTEAFF
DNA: TGTGCCAGCAGCCAGCACACGAACACTGAAGCTTTCTTT

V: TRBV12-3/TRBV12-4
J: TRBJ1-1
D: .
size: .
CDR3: CASKAAGTTFF
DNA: TGTGCCAGTAAGGCGGCGGGTACAACTTTCTTT

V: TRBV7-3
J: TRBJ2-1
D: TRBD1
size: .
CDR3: CASSLIPGTGGNEQFF
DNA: TGTGCCAGCAGCTTAATACCGGGGACAGGGGGGAATGAGCAGTTCTTC

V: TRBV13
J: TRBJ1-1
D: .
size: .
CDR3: CASSPRGLDAAFF
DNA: TGTGCCAGCAGCCCCAGGGGTTTGGATGCAGCTTTCTTT

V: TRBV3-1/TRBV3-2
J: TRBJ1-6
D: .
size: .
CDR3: CASSQAGSYNSPLHF
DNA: TGTGCCAGCAGCCAAGCAGGCTCCTATAATTCACCCCTCCACTTT

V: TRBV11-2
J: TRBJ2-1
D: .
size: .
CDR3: CASSLGRRDEQFF
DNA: TGTGCCAGCAGCTTAGGTAGGCGGGATGAGCAGTTCTTC

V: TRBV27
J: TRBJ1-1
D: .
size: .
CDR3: CASSLGGATEAFF
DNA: TGTGCCAGCAGTTTAGGCGGCGCCACTGAAGCTTTCTTT

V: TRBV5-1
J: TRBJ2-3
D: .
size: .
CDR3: CASSIDWSTDTQYF
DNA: TGCGCCAGCAGCATAGACTGGAGCACAGATACGCAGTATTTT

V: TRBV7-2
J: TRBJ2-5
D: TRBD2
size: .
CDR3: CASSLAGGRETQYF
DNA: TGTGCCAGCAGCCTAGCGGGGGGGAGGGAGACCCAGTACTTC

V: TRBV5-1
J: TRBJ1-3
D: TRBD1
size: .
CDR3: CASSPGQGGNTIYF
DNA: TGCGCCAGCAGCCCCGGACAGGGAGGAAACACCATATATTTT

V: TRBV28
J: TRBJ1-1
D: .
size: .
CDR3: CASFPGPPLRGFF
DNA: TGTGCCAGCTTCCCCGGCCCTCCTCTCCGGGGTTTCTTT

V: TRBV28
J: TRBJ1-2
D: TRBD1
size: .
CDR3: CASSERQGVYYGYTF
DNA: TGTGCCAGCAGCGAAAGACAGGGAGTGTACTATGGCTACACCTTC

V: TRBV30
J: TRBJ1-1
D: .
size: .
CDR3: CAWSPRGLRTNTEAFF
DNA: TGTGCCTGGAGTCCACGAGGGCTCAGGACGAACACTGAAGCTTTCTTT

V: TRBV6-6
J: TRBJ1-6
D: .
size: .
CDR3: CASSYFSGVRNSPLHF
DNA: TGTGCCAGCAGTTACTTCTCCGGAGTTCGGAATTCACCCCTCCACTTT

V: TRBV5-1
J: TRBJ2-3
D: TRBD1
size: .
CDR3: CASAKGADTQYF
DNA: TGCGCCAGCGCAAAGGGGGCCGATACGCAGTATTTT

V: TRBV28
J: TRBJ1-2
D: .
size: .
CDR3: CASSFRQGPIYGYTF
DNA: TGTGCCAGCAGTTTTCGTCAGGGGCCTATCTATGGCTACACCTTC

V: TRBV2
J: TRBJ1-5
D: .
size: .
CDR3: CASGGSTNSNQPQHF
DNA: TGTGCCAGCGGGGGCAGCACCAATAGCAATCAGCCCCAGCATTTT

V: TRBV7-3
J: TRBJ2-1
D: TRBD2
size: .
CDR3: CASSPTSGVGSEQFF
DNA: TGTGCCAGCAGCCCCACAAGCGGGGTTGGGAGTGAGCAGTTCTTC

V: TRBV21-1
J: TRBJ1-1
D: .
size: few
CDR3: CASSKPPGTLGATEAFF
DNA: TGTGCCAGCAGCAAACCCCCAGGTACCCTCGGTGCAACTGAAGCTTTCTTT

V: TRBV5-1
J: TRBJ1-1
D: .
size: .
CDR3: CASSLPADLARDTEAFF
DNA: TGCGCCAGCAGCCTGCCTGCCGACTTAGCCAGGGACACTGAAGCTTTCTTT

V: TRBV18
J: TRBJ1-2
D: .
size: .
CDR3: CASSQSQADYGYTF
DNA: TGTGCCAGCTCACAAAGCCAGGCCGACTATGGCTACACCTTC

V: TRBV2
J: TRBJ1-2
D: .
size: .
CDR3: CASGPGRGLNYGYTF
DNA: TGTGCCAGCGGTCCAGGGAGGGGGTTGAACTATGGCTACACCTTC

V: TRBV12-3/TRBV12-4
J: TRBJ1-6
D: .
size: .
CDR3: CASSSRGASPLHF
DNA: TGTGCCAGCAGTTCTCGTGGGGCTTCACCCCTCCACTTT

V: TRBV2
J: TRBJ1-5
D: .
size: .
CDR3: CASRVLENQPQHF
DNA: TGTGCCAGCAGAGTTCTAGAAAATCAGCCCCAGCATTTT

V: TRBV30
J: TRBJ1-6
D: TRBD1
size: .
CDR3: CAGGRQGENNSPLHF
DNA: TGTGCCGGGGGACGGCAGGGGGAGAATAATTCACCCCTCCACTTT

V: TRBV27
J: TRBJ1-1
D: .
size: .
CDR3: CASSLVGGTEAFF
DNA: TGTGCCAGCAGTTTGGTGGGGGGCACTGAAGCTTTCTTT

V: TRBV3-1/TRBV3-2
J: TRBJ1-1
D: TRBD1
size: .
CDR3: CASSGAGGGIPTEAFF
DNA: TGTGCCAGCAGCGGGGCAGGGGGCGGTATTCCCACTGAAGCTTTCTTT

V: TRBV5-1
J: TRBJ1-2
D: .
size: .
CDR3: CASSWLSGIGYTF
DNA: TGCGCCAGCAGCTGGCTTTCGGGTATTGGCTACACCTTC

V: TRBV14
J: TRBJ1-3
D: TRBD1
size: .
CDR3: CASSQQGAGNTIYF
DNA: TGTGCCAGCAGCCAACAGGGGGCTGGAAACACCATATATTTT

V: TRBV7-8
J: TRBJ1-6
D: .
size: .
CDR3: CASRQERAGGSSSYNSPLHF
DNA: TGTGCCAGCAGACAAGAACGGGCGGGGGGGTCAAGCTCCTATAATTCACCCCTCCACTTT

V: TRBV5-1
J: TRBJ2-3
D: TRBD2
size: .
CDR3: CASSPGLATDTQYF
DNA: TGCGCCAGCAGCCCCGGACTAGCCACAGATACGCAGTATTTT

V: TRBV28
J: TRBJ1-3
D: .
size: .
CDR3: CATTGHSSGNTIYF
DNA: TGTGCCACTACGGGACACAGCTCTGGAAACACCATATATTTT